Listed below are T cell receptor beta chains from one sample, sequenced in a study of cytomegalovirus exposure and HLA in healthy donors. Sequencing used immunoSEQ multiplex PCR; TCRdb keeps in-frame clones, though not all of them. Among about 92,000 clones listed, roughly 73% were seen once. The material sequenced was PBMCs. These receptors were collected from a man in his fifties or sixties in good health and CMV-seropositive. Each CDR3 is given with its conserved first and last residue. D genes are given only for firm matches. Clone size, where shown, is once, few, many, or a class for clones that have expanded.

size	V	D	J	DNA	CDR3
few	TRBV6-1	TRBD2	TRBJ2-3	TGTGCCAGCAGTGAGAGCGGGGGGCGTAGCACAGATACGCAGTATTTT	CASSESGGRSTDTQYF
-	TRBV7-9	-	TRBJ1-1	TGTTCCAGCAGCTTAGAATGGGTCCATGGAGGTGGGAACACTGAAGCTTTCTTT	CSSSLEWVHGGGNTEAFF
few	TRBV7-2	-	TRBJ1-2	TGTGCCAGCAGCCCCCCGGCAGGGGAGGGCTACACCTTC	CASSPPAGEGYTF
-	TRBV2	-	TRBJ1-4	TGTGCCAGTAGGACACAAGCAACTAATGAAAAACTGTTTTTT	CASRTQATNEKLFF
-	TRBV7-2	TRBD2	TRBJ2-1	TGTGCCAGCAGCTTAGATGCGGGGGGCCACAATGAGCAGTTCTTC	CASSLDAGGHNEQFF
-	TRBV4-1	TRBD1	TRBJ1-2	TGCGCCAGCAGCCAGGGGACAGGGGGCTCTGGCTACACCTTC	CASSQGTGGSGYTF
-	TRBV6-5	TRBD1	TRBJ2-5	TGTGCCAGCACCCCGGGACAGGGGGCGCGGGAGACCCAGTACTTC	CASTPGQGARETQYF
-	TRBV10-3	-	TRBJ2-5	TGTGCCATCAGTGGGGGCCGGGGAGGAGAGACCCAGTACTTC	CAISGGRGGETQYF
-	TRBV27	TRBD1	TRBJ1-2	TGTGCCAGCAGTCAAACAGGGGCAGGCGGCTACACCTTC	CASSQTGAGGYTF
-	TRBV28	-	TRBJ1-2	TGTGCCAGCAGGGGAGGGGGTTCCTATGGCTACACCTTC	CASRGGGSYGYTF
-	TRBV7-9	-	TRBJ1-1	TGTTCCAGCAGCTTAGCTCAAACTGAAGCTTTCTTT	CSSSLAQTEAFF